What follows are 28 T cell receptor beta chains derived from one specimen sequenced in a study of PD-1 blockade in classical Hodgkin lymphoma. This sample's time point: cycle 4 day 1 (C4D1), after less than seven weeks of nivolumab. Brentuximab vedotin exposure varied among the patients, all of whom had relapsed after autologous stem cell transplantation. Profiled with immunoSEQ multiplex PCR; TCRdb holds only in-frame clones, not every one. The table has about 21,000 clones, roughly 85% seen once. Specimen: peripheral blood mononuclear cells (PBMCs), collected before the fourth cycle of nivolumab. These receptors were collected from a human donor with classical Hodgkin lymphoma.

The CDR3 loop reads CSARGTGELFF. The CDR3 DNA is TGCAGCGCGAGGGGAACCGGGGAGCTGTTTTTT. The V gene is TRBV29-1, the J gene TRBJ2-2, with D possibly being TRBD1 or TRBD2 (5 bases each). The CDR3 spans 11 residues. V lost 7 bases and J lost 5, with 8 bases in between. Germline CDR1 SQVTM, CDR2 ANQGSEA.

The chain employs TRBV11-1 and TRBJ2-7; no definite D call. Germline V lookup: CDR1 SGHAT, CDR2 FQDESV (reference sequence). The CDR3 covers 11 residues. V lost 4 bases and J lost 1, with 2 bases in between. CDR3 residues: CASSSSYEQYF. CDR3 bases: TGTGCCAGCAGCTCATCCTACGAGCAGTACTTC. Using reference TRBV11-1 and TRBJ2-7 for the parts outside the CDR3, the full variable domain is EAEVAQSPRYKITEKSQAVAFWCDPISGHATLYWYRQILGQGPELLVQFQDESVVDDSQLPKDRFSAERLKGVDSTLKIQPAELGDSAMYLCASSSSYEQYFGPGTRLTVT.

The gene calls are TRBV19 and TRBJ2-1; 12 nucleotides line up with TRBD1. With 5 bases clipped from V and 3 bases from J, the junction kept 17 bases outside the gene matches. The CDR3 is 20 amino acids. CDR1 and CDR2 (germline): LNHDA, SQIVND (reference sequence). This CDR3 reads CASSVRPGQGARIIYNEQFF. DNA of the CDR3: TGTGCCAGTAGTGTCCGACCGGGACAGGGGGCGAGGATAATCTACAATGAGCAGTTCTTC.

The J gene is TRBJ2-5, the V gene TRBV20-1, with no clear D. CDR3 length equals 11 residues. With 7 bases removed from V and 2 bases from J, the gap between germline ends came to 8 bases. CDR1 DFQATT and CDR2 SNEGSKA come from the germline V gene (reference sequence). CDR3 sequence (DNA): TGCAGTGGGGGATATCAAGAGACCCAGTACTTC. It translates to CSGGYQETQYF.

V usage is TRBV29-1 and J usage is TRBJ2-2; 7 positions agree with TRBD1. The trim removed 7 bases at V and 1 base at J, leaving 6 bases unmatched. Looked up from germline, CDR1 is SQVTM and CDR2 is ANQGSEA. The CDR3 loop spans 14 amino acids. The CDR3 DNA is TGCAGCGGCCTGGGACAGAAGAACACCGGGGAGCTGTTTTTT. Its translation: CSGLGQKNTGELFF.

This clone has a handful of counts. V usage is TRBV5-5 and J usage is TRBJ2-3, with D perhaps TRBD1 (7 bases). CDR3 length: 15 amino acids. CDR1 SGHKS and CDR2 YYEKEE come from the germline V gene (reference sequence). Deletions cut 4 bases from V and 0 bases from J, with 12 bases between. CDR3 region: CASSAGQTSTDTQYF. The DNA for the CDR3 is TGTGCCAGCAGCGCGGGACAGACTAGCACAGATACGCAGTATTTT.

The chain combines TRBV11-3 with TRBJ2-1; the D gene is possibly TRBD2 (6 bases). CDR1 is SGHNT, CDR2 YENEEA, per germline. V lost 4 bases to trimming and J lost 0 bases, with 7 bases between them. CDR3 length equals 14 residues. Here the CDR3 DNA reads TGTGCCAGCAGCTCCGGGGGCTCCTACAATGAGCAGTTCTTC. Its translation: CASSSGGSYNEQFF.

The gene calls are TRBV11-3 and TRBJ1-1; TRBD1 aligns across 8 bases. CDR3 length: 13 amino acids. V lost 5 bases and J lost 9; bases outside the gene matches: 8. Germline CDR1 is SGHNT and CDR2 is YENEEA. The CDR3 sequence is CASSPGTGSKAFF. The CDR3 nucleotides are TGTGCCAGCAGCCCAGGGACAGGCAGCAAAGCTTTCTTT.

For the CDR3, the DNA is TGTGCCAGCGACGGGGGGGGCTGGGACGAGCAGTACTTC. Its protein product is CASDGGGWDEQYF. V and J are TRBV28 and TRBJ2-7; 8 bases match TRBD2. CDR1 and CDR2 (germline): MDHEN, SYDVKM. The junction had 8 bases not matched to a gene; V was cut back by 8 bases and J by 5 bases. The CDR3 runs 13 residues.

The rearrangement links TRBV27 to TRBJ2-1; 8 nucleotides agree with TRBD1. This CDR3 is 16 amino acids long. V gave up 2 bases and J gave up 4 bases; unmatched junction bases: 7. Germline V gives CDR1 MNHEY, CDR2 SMNVEV (reference sequence). DNA for the CDR3: TGTGCCAGCAGTTTAGTGGCAGGGGGCCCTTACAATGAGCAGTTCTTC. Its protein is CASSLVAGGPYNEQFF.

This clone was seen once. The V gene is TRBV4-3, the J gene TRBJ2-2, with 8 positions matching TRBD2. V was clipped by 2 bases and J by 4 bases; unmatched bases: 12. Germline V CDR1 and CDR2: LGHNA, YSLEER. CDR3 length: 18 amino acids. DNA of the CDR3: TGCGCCAGCAGCCAATCCCTAGCGGGTCTATCGGGCACCGGGGAGCTGTTTTTT. Translating it yields CASSQSLAGLSGTGELFF.

The CDR3 DNA is TGTGCCAGCAGCCTCTTGGGACTAGTCTACGAGCAGTACTTC. Its protein is CASSLLGLVYEQYF. J is TRBJ2-7 and V is TRBV28, with TRBD2 matching over 8 bases. V shed 6 bases and J 3 bases; nucleotides not matched to a gene: 7. The CDR3 has 14 residues. The V gene's germline CDR1 is MDHEN and CDR2 SYDVKM.

V usage is TRBV2 and J usage is TRBJ2-2; 8 bases are a match to TRBD1. There are 19 residues in the CDR3. J gave up 5 bases and V 1 base, and 15 bases lay outside the gene matches. The germline V gene encodes CDR1 SNHLY and CDR2 FYNNEI. This chain's CDR3 is CASSEVAGGLEGVTGELFF. The CDR3 DNA reads as TGTGCCAGCAGTGAAGTGGCAGGGGGCCTCGAGGGGGTAACCGGGGAGCTGTTTTTT.

The V gene is TRBV4-3, the J gene TRBJ2-7; 10 bases are a match to TRBD2. The junction had 3 bases not matched to a gene; V was cut back by 1 base and J by 3 bases. The CDR3 covers 15 residues. Germline V CDR1 and CDR2: LGHNA, YSLEER. CDR3 nucleotide sequence: TGCGCCAGCAGCCAAGGAAGCGGGAGGGACTACGAGCAGTACTTC. Translated, it gives CASSQGSGRDYEQYF.

Written as DNA, the CDR3 is TGTGCCAGCTCACCACCAGCAGGGGGGAACGGCTACACCTTC. Translating it yields CASSPPAGGNGYTF. V is TRBV18 and J is TRBJ1-2; TRBD1 matches 7 bases. Unmatched junction bases numbered 6, after V lost 0 bases and J lost 8 bases. Germline V CDR1 and CDR2: KGHSH, LQKENI. CDR3 length: 14 amino acids. The entire variable domain, with the rest obtained from reference TRBV18 and TRBJ1-2, is as follows: NAGVMQNPRHLVRRRGQEARLRCSPMKGHSHVYWYRQLPEEGLKFMVYLQKENIIDESGMPKERFSAEFPKEGPSILRIQQVVRGDSAAYFCASSPPAGGNGYTFGSGTRLTVV.

J is TRBJ2-3 and V is TRBV2, with unresolved D. CDR3 length: 12 residues. Germline V CDR1 and CDR2: SNHLY, FYNNEI. V was shortened by 3 bases and J by 2 bases, with 3 bases between the two germline ends. The CDR3 nucleotides read TGTGCCAGCAGTGATGTCACAGATACGCAGTATTTT. It is translated as CASSDVTDTQYF.

The chain recombines TRBV18 with TRBJ2-5; D not certain. There are 15 residues in the CDR3. Trimming stripped 2 bases from V and 2 bases from J, with 12 bases between. Germline V gene data show CDR1 as KGHSH and CDR2 as LQKENI. CDR3 nucleotide sequence: TGTGCCAGCTCACCATTCGTAAATCAGCAAGAGACCCAGTACTTC. This sequence encodes CASSPFVNQQETQYF. The full variable domain, its missing parts supplied by reference TRBV18 and TRBJ2-5, is NAGVMQNPRHLVRRRGQEARLRCSPMKGHSHVYWYRQLPEEGLKFMVYLQKENIIDESGMPKERFSAEFPKEGPSILRIQQVVRGDSAAYFCASSPFVNQQETQYFGPGTRLLVL.

The rearrangement uses TRBV15 and TRBJ1-5; D is unclear. The CDR3 covers 14 residues. Germline CDR1 and CDR2: LNHNV and YYDKDF (reference sequence). V dropped 0 bases and J dropped 4 bases, with 7 bases sitting between them. The CDR3, as DNA: TGTGCCACCAGCAGAGATCCCGATAATCAGCCCCAGCATTTT. This encodes CATSRDPDNQPQHF.

This clone was counted a few times. This rearrangement joins TRBV13 to TRBJ2-7; 8 bases agree with TRBD2. The length of the CDR3 is 15 residues. J gave up 2 bases and V 0 bases, and 3 bases lay outside the gene matches. CDR1 PRHDT and CDR2 FYEKMQ come from the germline V gene (reference sequence). The DNA for the CDR3 is TGTGCCAGCAGCTTAGGACGGGGGGGTACCTACGAGCAGTACTTC. Translated, it gives CASSLGRGGTYEQYF.

This clone was observed a handful of times. The chain recombines TRBV7-3 with TRBJ2-7; TRBD1 matches at 9 bases. CDR3 length equals 14 residues. Trimming removed 5 bases from V and 2 bases from J; junction bases left unmatched: 4. The germline CDR1 and CDR2 sequences are SGHTA and FQGTGA. CDR3 loop: CASSKGQGTYEQYF. The CDR3 nucleotides read TGTGCCAGCAGCAAGGGACAGGGAACCTACGAGCAGTACTTC.

In its sample, this clone was seen once. V usage is TRBV7-9 and J usage is TRBJ1-1; D remains ambiguous. The V and J ends lost 0 bases and 8 bases respectively, with 7 bases between them. There are 12 residues in the CDR3. Germline-derived CDR1 and CDR2 are SEHNR and FQNEAQ (reference sequence). Written as DNA, the CDR3 is TGTGCCAGCAGCTTAGCGCGGAACGAAGCTTTCTTT. Translated, it gives CASSLARNEAFF.

Here the CDR3 reads CASSTDAANSPLHF. In DNA form, the CDR3 reads TGTGCCAGCAGCACCGACGCTGCGAATTCACCCCTCCACTTT. V gene TRBV5-4 combines with J gene TRBJ1-6; D remains ambiguous. The V end lost 4 bases, the J end lost 7 bases, and 12 bases lay between the germline ends. This CDR3 comprises 14 residues. Germline V gene data show CDR1 as SGHNT and CDR2 as YYREEE (reference sequence).

The J gene is TRBJ1-2, the V gene TRBV11-2; weak D call: TRBD1 (6 bases). Between the trimmed V and J ends, which lost 5 bases and 2 bases, there was a span of 12 bases. The germline V gene has CDR1 SGHAT and CDR2 FQNNGV. This CDR3 contains 14 residues. The CDR3 bases are TGTGCCAGCAGCCTCATCAGGGGCAACTATGGCTACACCTTC. Its protein product is CASSLIRGNYGYTF.

V is TRBV11-2 and J is TRBJ2-3, with unresolved D. V lost 4 bases and J 2 bases, leaving 13 bases between the germline ends. The CDR3 extends over 15 amino acids. Germline CDR1 SGHAT, CDR2 FQNNGV. The CDR3 loop is CASSSEGTATDTQYF. The CDR3 nucleotides read TGTGCCAGCAGCTCGGAAGGTACTGCCACAGATACGCAGTATTTT.

The chain couples TRBV28 to TRBJ2-2, with D possibly matching TRBD1 (6 bases). V was clipped by 4 bases and J by 8 bases, with 23 bases between them. In germline, CDR1 is MDHEN, CDR2 SYDVKM. CDR3 length: 17 amino acids. The DNA for the CDR3 is TGTGCCAGCAGTTCATTCGAACTATCACAGGGACCGGGGGAGCTGTTTTTT. Encoded protein: CASSSFELSQGPGELFF.

The chain joins TRBV19 to TRBJ2-3, with D possibly matching TRBD2 (6 bases). Trimming removed 3 bases from V and 4 bases from J, with 11 bases in between. The CDR3 runs to 14 residues. Germline values: CDR1 LNHDA, CDR2 SQIVND (reference sequence). This CDR3 reads CASSMAGRSDTQYF. The CDR3 region has the DNA TGTGCCAGTAGTATGGCAGGGAGGTCAGATACGCAGTATTTT.

This sequence joins TRBV6-1 and TRBJ1-1; unclear D gene. Germline V gene sequence: CDR1 MNHNS, CDR2 SASEGT. The CDR3 consists of 14 residues. V was pared by 5 bases and J by 0 bases, with 10 bases between. The chain's CDR3 is CASSLHVMNTEAFF. CDR3 nucleotides: TGTGCCAGCAGTCTACACGTTATGAACACTGAAGCTTTCTTT.

The V and J genes are TRBV19 and TRBJ2-1; TRBD1 might be the D (6 bases). Trimming pared 1 base from V and 3 bases from J, leaving 10 bases between. CDR1 and CDR2 from the germline V gene are LNHDA and SQIVND (reference sequence). This CDR3 is built from 15 residues. CDR3 coding DNA: TGTGCCAGTAGTATAGTTCAGGGGATCTACAATGAGCAGTTCTTC. Its translation is CASSIVQGIYNEQFF.